The 8 T cell receptor beta chains listed next were all sequenced from one sample in a study of cytomegalovirus exposure and HLA in healthy donors. The primer mix had 60 Vbeta and 13 Jbeta primers. Method: immunoSEQ multiplex PCR; TCRdb's copy keeps in-frame clones and lacks some. The data show roughly 180,000 clones, roughly 74% seen once. The sequenced sample was PBMCs. Every receptor here comes from a female donor in good health and CMV-seronegative.

V and J are TRBV5-1 and TRBJ2-5; 9 nucleotides align to TRBD2. V was pared by 4 bases and J by 4 bases, with 8 bases of the junction left unmatched. CDR1 and CDR2 (germline): SGHRS, YFSETQ. The CDR3 covers 15 residues. The CDR3 protein is CASSPEGLAGETQYF. CDR3 bases: TGCGCCAGCAGCCCGGAGGGACTAGCTGGAGAGACCCAGTACTTC.

This sequence joins TRBV5-4 and TRBJ2-7; 9 bases align to TRBD2. V lost 1 base to trimming and J lost 2 bases; unmatched junction nucleotides: 4. The CDR3 is 15 residues long. Germline V lookup: CDR1 SGHNT, CDR2 YYREEE (reference sequence). The CDR3 sequence: CASSLSSGIAYEQYF. CDR3 DNA sequence: TGTGCCAGCAGCTTGTCTAGCGGGATTGCCTACGAGCAGTACTTC.

The V gene is TRBV10-1, the J gene TRBJ2-3, with TRBD2 as a possible D gene (5 bases). Germline V gene sequence: CDR1 WNHNN, CDR2 SYGVQD (reference sequence). Trimming shortened V by 6 bases and J by 1 base, and 23 bases separated the two germline ends. The length of the CDR3 is 18 residues. CDR3 loop: CASSDLFLIAKRTDTQYF. The CDR3 nucleotides read TGCGCCAGCAGCGACTTGTTTCTCATAGCGAAACGCACAGATACGCAGTATTTT.

The J gene is TRBJ2-6, the V gene TRBV18, with TRBD1 as a possible D gene (6 bases). Trimming cost V 6 bases and J 0 bases, with 12 bases left between them. CDR3 length: 16 residues. CDR1 KGHSH and CDR2 LQKENI come from the germline V gene. CDR3 amino acids: CASSIMTGSGANVLTF. CDR3 DNA: TGTGCCAGCTCCATAATGACAGGCTCTGGGGCCAACGTCCTGACTTTC. Full variable domain (rest looked up from reference TRBV18 and TRBJ2-6): NAGVMQNPRHLVRRRGQEARLRCSPMKGHSHVYWYRQLPEEGLKFMVYLQKENIIDESGMPKERFSAEFPKEGPSILRIQQVVRGDSAAYFCASSIMTGSGANVLTFGAGSRLTVL.

The chain employs TRBV5-5 and TRBJ2-5; a possible D gene is TRBD2 (6 bases). The CDR3 length is 16 residues. Germline V gene sequence: CDR1 SGHKS, CDR2 YYEKEE (reference sequence). V lost 1 base and J 1 base, leaving 14 bases between the germline ends. CDR3 DNA: TGTGCCAGCAGCTTGAAGCCTAGCGAGGTCCAAGAGACCCAGTACTTC. As protein: CASSLKPSEVQETQYF.

The rearrangement joins TRBV19 to TRBJ2-1, with D tentatively TRBD2 (6 bases). Deletions cut 2 bases from V and 9 bases from J, with 11 bases between. Germline V gives CDR1 LNHDA, CDR2 SQIVND (reference sequence). The CDR3 loop spans 13 amino acids. CDR3 sequence (DNA): TGTGCCAGTAGTATAAACGGGGGACCTGAGCAGTTCTTC. Encoded protein: CASSINGGPEQFF.

The J gene is TRBJ2-1, the V gene TRBV21-1; the table's TRBD2 call for D was not verified on the DNA. TRBV21-1 is designated a pseudogene. This CDR3 spans 16 amino acids. The DNA for the CDR3 is TGTGCCAGCCAGGTTCGGGCTAGCGGGAGATTCTATGAGCAGTTCTTC. Its protein is CASQVRASGRFYEQFF.

J is TRBJ2-3 and V is TRBV5-1; 13 positions agree with TRBD2. This CDR3 comprises 17 residues. From germline, CDR1 is SGHRS and CDR2 YFSETQ. Trimming at V came to 2 bases and at J to 2 bases, leaving 5 bases not matched to a gene. CDR3 DNA: TGCGCCAGCAGCTTCGACGGGACTAGCGGGGACACAGATACGCAGTATTTT. It is translated as CASSFDGTSGDTDTQYF.